This T cell receptor beta chain was observed in a study of blood T cell repertoires in COVID-19. Across the study: The United States, Italy and Spain were the sources of the acute and convalescent COVID-19 samples.

Assay used: immunoSEQ multiplex PCR; TCRdb lists only in-frame clones, some missing. The sample has 150,000 to 200,000 clones; less than 90% are singletons. The V segment lost 1 base and the J segment 6 bases; nucleotides outside the gene matches: 9. Germline V gene sequence: CDR1 MNHNS, CDR2 SASEGT. The length of the CDR3 is 16 residues. V gene TRBV6-1 combines with J gene TRBJ2-7; 10 bases line up with TRBD1. Sequenced: peripheral blood. The clonotype comes from a man between 60 and 75 years old with acute or convalescent COVID-19. The CDR3 DNA reads TGTGCCAGCAGTGAAGTACGGACAGGGGGTTGGAGCGAGCAGTACGTC. Protein sequence: CASSEVRTGGWSEQYV.